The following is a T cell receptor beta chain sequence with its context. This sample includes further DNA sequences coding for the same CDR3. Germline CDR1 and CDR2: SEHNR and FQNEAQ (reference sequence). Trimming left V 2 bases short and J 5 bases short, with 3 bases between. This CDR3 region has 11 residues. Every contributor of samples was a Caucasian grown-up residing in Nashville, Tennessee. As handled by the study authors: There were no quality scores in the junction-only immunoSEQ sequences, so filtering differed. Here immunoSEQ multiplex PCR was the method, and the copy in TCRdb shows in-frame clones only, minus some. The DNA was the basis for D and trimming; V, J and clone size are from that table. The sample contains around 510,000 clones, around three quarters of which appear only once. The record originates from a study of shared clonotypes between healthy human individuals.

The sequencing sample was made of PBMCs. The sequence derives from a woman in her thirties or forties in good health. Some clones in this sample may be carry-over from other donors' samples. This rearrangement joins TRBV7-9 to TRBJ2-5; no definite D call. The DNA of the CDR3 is TGTGCCAGCAGCTTATCGGAGACCCAGTACTTC. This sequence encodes CASSLSETQYF.